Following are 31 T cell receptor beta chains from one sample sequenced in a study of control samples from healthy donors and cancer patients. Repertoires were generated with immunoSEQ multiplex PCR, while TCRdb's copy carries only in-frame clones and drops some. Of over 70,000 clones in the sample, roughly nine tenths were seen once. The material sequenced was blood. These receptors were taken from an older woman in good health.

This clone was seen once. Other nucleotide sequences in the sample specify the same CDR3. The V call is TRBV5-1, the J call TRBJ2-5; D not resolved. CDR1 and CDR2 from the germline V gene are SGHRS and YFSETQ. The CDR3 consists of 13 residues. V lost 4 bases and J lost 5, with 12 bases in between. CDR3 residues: CASSPSPQETQYF. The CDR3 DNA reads TGCGCCAGCAGCCCCTCCCCCCAGGAGACCCAGTACTTC.

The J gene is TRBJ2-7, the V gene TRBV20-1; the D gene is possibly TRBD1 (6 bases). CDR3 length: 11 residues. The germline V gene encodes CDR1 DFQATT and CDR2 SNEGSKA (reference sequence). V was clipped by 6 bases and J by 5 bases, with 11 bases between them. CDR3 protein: CSAWGLDEQYF. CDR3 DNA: TGCAGTGCGTGGGGGCTGGACGAGCAGTACTTC.

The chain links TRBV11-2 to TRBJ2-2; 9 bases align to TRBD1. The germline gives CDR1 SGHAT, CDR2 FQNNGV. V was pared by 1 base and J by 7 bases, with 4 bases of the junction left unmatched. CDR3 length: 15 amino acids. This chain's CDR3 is CASSLVQGAGGELFF. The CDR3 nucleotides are TGTGCCAGCAGCTTAGTACAGGGGGCCGGCGGGGAGCTGTTTTTT.

The CDR3 spells CASSDRTGFSGYTF. CDR3 DNA: TGTGCCAGCAGTGATAGGACAGGGTTTTCTGGCTACACCTTC. The chain is built from TRBV9 and TRBJ1-2, with TRBD1 identical over 8 bases. The CDR3 runs 14 residues. Germline V gene sequence: CDR1 SGDLS, CDR2 YYNGEE. Trimming cost V 5 bases and J 7 bases; bases outside gene matches: 10.

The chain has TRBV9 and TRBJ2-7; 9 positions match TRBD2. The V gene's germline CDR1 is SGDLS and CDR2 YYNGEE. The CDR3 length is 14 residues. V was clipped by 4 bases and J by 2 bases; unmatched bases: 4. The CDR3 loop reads CASSPSGEPYEQYF. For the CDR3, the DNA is TGTGCCAGCAGCCCTAGCGGGGAACCCTACGAGCAGTACTTC.

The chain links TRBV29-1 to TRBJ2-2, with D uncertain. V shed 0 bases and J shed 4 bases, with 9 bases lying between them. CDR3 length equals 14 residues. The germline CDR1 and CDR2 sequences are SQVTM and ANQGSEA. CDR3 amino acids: CSVEDSRGTGELFF. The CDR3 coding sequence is TGCAGCGTTGAAGATTCGCGCGGCACCGGGGAGCTGTTTTTT.

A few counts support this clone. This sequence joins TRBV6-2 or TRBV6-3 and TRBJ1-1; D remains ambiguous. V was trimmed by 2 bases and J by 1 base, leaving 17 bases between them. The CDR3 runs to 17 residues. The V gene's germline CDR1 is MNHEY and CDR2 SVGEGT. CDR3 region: CASSYKAGRASNTEAFF. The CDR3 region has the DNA TGTGCCAGCAGTTACAAGGCTGGGAGGGCTTCGAACACTGAAGCTTTCTTT.

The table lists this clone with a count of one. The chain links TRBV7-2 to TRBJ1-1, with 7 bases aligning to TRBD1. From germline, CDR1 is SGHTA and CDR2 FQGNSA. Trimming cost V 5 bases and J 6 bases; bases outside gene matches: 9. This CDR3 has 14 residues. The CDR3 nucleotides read TGTGCCAGCAGCGGATCACAGGGGAGGGCTGAAGCTTTCTTT. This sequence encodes CASSGSQGRAEAFF.

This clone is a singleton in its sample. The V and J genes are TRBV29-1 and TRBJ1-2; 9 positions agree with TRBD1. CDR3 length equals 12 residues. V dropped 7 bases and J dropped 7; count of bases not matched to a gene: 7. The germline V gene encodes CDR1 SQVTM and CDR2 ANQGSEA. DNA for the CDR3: TGCAGCGGGGGGGACAGGGATCGTGGCTACACCTTC. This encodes CSGGDRDRGYTF. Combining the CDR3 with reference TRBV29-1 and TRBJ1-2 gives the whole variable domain SAVISQKPSRDICQRGTSLTIQCQVDSQVTMMFWYRQQPGQSLTLIATANQGSEATYESGFVIDKFPISRPNLTFSTLTVSNMSPEDSSIYLCSGGDRDRGYTFGSGTRLTVV.

The CDR3 loop is CASSITSRTNYGYTF. The DNA of the CDR3 is TGTGCCAGTAGTATAACGAGCCGGACAAACTATGGCTACACCTTC. The chain carries TRBV19 and TRBJ1-2, with a tentative D call TRBD1 (5 bases). CDR1 and CDR2 from the germline V gene are LNHDA and SQIVND (reference sequence). The CDR3 consists of 15 residues. The V end was cut by 2 bases, the J end by 2 bases, with 12 bases between.

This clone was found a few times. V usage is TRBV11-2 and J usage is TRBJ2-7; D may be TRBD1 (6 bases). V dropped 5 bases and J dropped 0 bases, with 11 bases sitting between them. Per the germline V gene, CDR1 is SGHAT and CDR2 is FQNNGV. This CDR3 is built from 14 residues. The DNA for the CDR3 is TGTGCCAGCAGCCCTAGGGGGAACTCCTACGAGCAGTACTTC. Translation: CASSPRGNSYEQYF.

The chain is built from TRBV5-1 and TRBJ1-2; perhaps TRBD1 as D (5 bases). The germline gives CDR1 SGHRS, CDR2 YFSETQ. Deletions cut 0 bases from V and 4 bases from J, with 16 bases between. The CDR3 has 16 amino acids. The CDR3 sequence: CASSLGLVDTGYGYTF. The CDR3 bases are TGCGCCAGCAGCTTGGGACTAGTGGACACCGGCTATGGCTACACCTTC.

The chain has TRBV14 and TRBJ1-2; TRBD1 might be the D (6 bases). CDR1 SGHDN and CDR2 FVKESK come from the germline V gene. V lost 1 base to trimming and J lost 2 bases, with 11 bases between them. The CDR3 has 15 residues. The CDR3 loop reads CASSQGDRPNYGYTF. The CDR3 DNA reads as TGTGCCAGCAGCCAAGGTGACAGGCCGAACTATGGCTACACCTTC.

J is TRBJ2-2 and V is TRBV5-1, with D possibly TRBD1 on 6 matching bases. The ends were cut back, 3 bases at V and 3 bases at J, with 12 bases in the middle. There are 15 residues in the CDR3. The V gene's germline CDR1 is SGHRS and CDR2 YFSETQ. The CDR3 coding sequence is TGCGCCAGCAGCTGGCAGGGGTCGGACACCGGGGAGCTGTTTTTT. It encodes CASSWQGSDTGELFF.

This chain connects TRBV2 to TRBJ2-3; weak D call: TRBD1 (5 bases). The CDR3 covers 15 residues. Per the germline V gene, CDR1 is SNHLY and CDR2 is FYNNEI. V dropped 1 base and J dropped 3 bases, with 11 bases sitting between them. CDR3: CASSEGFSGTDTQYF. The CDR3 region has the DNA TGTGCCAGCAGTGAAGGGTTCTCAGGGACAGATACGCAGTATTTT.

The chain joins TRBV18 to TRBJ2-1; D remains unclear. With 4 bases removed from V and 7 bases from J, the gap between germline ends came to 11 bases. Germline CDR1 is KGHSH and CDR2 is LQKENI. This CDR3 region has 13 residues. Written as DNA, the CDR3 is TGTGCCAGCTCACTTTCCGAGGTTAATGAGCAGTTCTTC. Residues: CASSLSEVNEQFF.

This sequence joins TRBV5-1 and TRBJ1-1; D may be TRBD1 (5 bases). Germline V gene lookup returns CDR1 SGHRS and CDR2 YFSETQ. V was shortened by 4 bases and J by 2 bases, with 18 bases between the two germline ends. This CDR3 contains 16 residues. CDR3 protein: CASSPGLGRLNTEAFF. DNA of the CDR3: TGCGCCAGCAGCCCGGGGCTCGGGCGCTTAAACACTGAAGCTTTCTTT.

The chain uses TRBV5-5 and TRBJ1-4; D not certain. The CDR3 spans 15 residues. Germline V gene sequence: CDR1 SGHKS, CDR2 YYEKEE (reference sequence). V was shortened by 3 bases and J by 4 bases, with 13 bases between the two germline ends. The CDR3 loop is CASSSGRSGNEKLFF. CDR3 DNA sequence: TGTGCCAGCAGCTCCGGGCGCTCGGGTAATGAAAAACTGTTTTTT.

The CDR3 sequence is CSAKAGEDFF. For the CDR3, the DNA is TGCAGTGCTAAAGCGGGAGAAGATTTCTTC. The rearrangement uses TRBV20-1 and TRBJ2-1; 8 positions match TRBD2. Germline V gene sequence: CDR1 DFQATT, CDR2 SNEGSKA (reference sequence). Trimming at V came to 4 bases and at J to 16 bases, leaving 6 bases not matched to a gene. This CDR3 has 10 residues.

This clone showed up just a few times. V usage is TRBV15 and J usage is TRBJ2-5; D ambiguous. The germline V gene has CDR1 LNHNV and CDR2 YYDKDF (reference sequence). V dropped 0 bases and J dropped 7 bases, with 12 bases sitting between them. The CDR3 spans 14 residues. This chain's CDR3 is CATSRDSLQWTQYF. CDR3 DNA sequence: TGTGCCACCAGCAGAGATTCCCTCCAGTGGACCCAGTACTTC.

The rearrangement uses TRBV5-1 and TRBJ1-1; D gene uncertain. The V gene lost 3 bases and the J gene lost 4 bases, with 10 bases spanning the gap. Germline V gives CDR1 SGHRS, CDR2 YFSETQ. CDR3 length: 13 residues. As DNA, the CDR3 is TGCGCCAGCAGCTACCTTGAGACCACTGAAGCTTTCTTT. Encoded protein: CASSYLETTEAFF.

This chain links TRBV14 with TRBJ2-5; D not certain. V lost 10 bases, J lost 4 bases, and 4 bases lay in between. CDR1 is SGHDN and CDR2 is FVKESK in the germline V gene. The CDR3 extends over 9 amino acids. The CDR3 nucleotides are TGTGCCACCGGAGAGACCCAGTACTTC. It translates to CATGETQYF.

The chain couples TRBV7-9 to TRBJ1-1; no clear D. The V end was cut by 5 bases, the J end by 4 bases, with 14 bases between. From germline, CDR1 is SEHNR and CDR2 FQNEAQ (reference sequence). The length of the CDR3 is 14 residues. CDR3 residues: CASSPQVGGTEAFF. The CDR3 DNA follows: TGTGCCAGCAGCCCCCAGGTGGGAGGCACTGAAGCTTTCTTT.

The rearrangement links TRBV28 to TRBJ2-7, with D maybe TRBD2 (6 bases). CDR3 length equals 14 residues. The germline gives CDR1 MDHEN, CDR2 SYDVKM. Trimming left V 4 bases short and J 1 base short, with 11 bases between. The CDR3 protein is CASSSPSASYEQYF. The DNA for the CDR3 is TGTGCCAGCAGTTCACCTAGCGCTTCCTACGAGCAGTACTTC.

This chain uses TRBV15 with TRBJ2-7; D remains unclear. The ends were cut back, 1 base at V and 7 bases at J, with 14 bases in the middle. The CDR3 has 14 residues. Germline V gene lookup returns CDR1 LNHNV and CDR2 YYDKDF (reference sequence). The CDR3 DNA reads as TGTGCCACCAGCAGAGGGGCCCCTAGGCGAGAGCAGTACTTC. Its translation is CATSRGAPRREQYF.

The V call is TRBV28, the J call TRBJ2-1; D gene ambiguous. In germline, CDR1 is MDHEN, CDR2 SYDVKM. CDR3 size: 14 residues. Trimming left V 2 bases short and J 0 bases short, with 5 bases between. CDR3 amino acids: CASSLTYSYNEQFF. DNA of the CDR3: TGTGCCAGCAGTTTAACATACTCCTACAATGAGCAGTTCTTC.

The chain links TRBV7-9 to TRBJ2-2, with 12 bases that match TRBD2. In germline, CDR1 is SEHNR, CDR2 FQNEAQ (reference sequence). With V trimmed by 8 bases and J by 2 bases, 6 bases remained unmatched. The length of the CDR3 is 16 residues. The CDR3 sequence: CASAGTSGRNTGELFF. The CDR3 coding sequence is TGTGCCAGCGCCGGGACTAGCGGGCGTAACACCGGGGAGCTGTTTTTT.

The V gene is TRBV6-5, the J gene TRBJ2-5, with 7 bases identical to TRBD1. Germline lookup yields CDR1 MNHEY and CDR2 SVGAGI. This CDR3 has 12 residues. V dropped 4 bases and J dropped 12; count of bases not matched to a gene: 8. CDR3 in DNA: TGTGCCAGCAGTTCCGGGACAGTCCGCGAGTACTTC. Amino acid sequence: CASSSGTVREYF.

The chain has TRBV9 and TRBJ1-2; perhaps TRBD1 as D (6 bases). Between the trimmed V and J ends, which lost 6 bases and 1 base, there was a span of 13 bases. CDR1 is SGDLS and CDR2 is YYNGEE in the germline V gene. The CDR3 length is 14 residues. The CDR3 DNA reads TGTGCCAGCAATAGAGCAGGGGATAACTATGGCTACACCTTC. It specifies CASNRAGDNYGYTF.

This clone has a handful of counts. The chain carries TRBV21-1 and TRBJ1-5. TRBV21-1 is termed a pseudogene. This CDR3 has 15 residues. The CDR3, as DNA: TGTGCCAGCAGCAAATATGTAGGCGGGCGACAGCCCCAGCATTTT. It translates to CASSKYVGGRQPQHF.

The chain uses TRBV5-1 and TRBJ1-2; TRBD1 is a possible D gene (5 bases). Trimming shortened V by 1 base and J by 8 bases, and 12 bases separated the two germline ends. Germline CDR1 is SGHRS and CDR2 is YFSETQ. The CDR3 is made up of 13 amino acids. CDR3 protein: CASSLNLREGYTF. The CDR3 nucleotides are TGCGCCAGCAGCTTGAACCTCAGGGAAGGCTACACCTTC.